Sequencing of this T cell receptor beta chain was carried out in a study of T cells of healthy individuals. In this sample, this clonotype turned up a few times. TCRdb called the 5' RACE reads again in MiXCR, with one record for every CDR3 protein. The sample lists some 100,000 distinct CDR3 sequences; approximately 16% were seen once. The germline V gene has CDR1 MDHEN and CDR2 SYDVKM. After removal of 8 bases from V and 4 bases from J, the junction contained 3 bases not matched to a gene. The CDR3 totals 13 residues. The sequence derives from a human donor in good health. The chain carries TRBV28 and TRBJ2-7, with TRBD1 matching 12 bases. The CDR3 sequence: CASRDRGRYEQYF. The CDR3 DNA reads TGTGCCAGCCGGGACAGGGGGCGGTACGAGCAGTACTTC. Supplemented by reference TRBV28 and TRBJ2-7, the full variable domain reads DVKVTQSSRYLVKRTGEKVFLECVQDMDHENMFWYRQDPGLGLRLIYFSYDVKMKEKGDIPEGYSVSREKKERFSLILESASTNQTSMYLCASRDRGRYEQYFGPGTRLTVT.